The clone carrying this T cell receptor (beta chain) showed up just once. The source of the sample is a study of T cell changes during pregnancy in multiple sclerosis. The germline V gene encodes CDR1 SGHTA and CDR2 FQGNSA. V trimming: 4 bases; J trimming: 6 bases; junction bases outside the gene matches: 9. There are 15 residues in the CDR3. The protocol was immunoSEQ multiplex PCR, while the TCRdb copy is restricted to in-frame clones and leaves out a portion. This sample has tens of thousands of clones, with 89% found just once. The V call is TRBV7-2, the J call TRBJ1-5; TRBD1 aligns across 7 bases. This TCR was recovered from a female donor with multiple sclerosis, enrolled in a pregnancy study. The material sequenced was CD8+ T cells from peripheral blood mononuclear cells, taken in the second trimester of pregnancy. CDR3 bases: TGTGCCAGCAGCTCGCCGGATCAGGGGGTTCAGCCCCAGCATTTT. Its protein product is CASSSPDQGVQPQHF.